This T cell receptor beta chain emerged from a study of blood T cell repertoires in COVID-19. Study background: Spain, Italy and the United States supplied samples that represented acute and convalescent COVID-19.

Sequencing used immunoSEQ multiplex PCR; TCRdb keeps in-frame clones, though not all of them. The sample contains over 140,000 clones, 76% of which appear only once. This CDR3 region has 15 residues. Looked up from germline, CDR1 is SGHRS and CDR2 is YFSETQ. With 0 bases clipped from V and 1 base from J, the junction kept 1 base outside the gene matches. This TCR derives from a woman aged 80 or over with active or convalescent COVID-19. Sequencing used peripheral blood. The chain uses TRBV5-1 and TRBJ2-5; 9 nucleotides line up with TRBD2. Written as DNA, the CDR3 is TGCGCCAGCAGCTTGGGCGGGGGGGCCCAAGAGACCCAGTACTTC. It translates to CASSLGGGAQETQYF.